Shown below are 23 T cell receptor beta chains from a single sample sequenced in a study of identical twins. MiXCR, run by TCRdb on the 5' RACE reads, gives a single entry per CDR3 protein. The table records about 720,000 distinct CDR3 sequences, around 8.6% of them present only once. In addition, the sample was reused for a study of yellow fever vaccine responses in identical twins.

Material for sequencing was PBMCs. These receptors came from a woman between 18 and 30 years old in good health.

CDR3 in DNA: TGTGCCAGCAGCTTAGTAATGGGACTAGCGACAGATACGCAGTATTTT. Translation gives CASSLVMGLATDTQYF. The V and J genes are TRBV13 and TRBJ2-3, with TRBD2 identical over 10 bases. V lost 1 base, J lost 3 bases, and 4 bases stayed unmatched. The CDR3 length is 16 residues. Germline-derived CDR1 and CDR2 are PRHDT and FYEKMQ (reference sequence). Using reference TRBV13 and TRBJ2-3 for the parts outside the CDR3, the full variable domain is AAGVIQSPRHLIKEKRETATLKCYPIPRHDTVYWYQQGPGQDPQFLISFYEKMQSDKGSIPDRFSAQQFSDYHSELNMSSLELGDSALYFCASSLVMGLATDTQYFGPGTRLTVL.

The gene calls are TRBV20-1 and TRBJ2-1; D perhaps matches TRBD2 (6 bases). V lost 5 bases, J lost 0 bases, and 14 bases lay in between. The CDR3 loop spans 15 amino acids. Germline V gives CDR1 DFQATT, CDR2 SNEGSKA (reference sequence). In nucleotides, the CDR3 is TGCAGTGCTGCCCCCGGGACTGGCTCCTACAATGAGCAGTTCTTC. It yields the protein CSAAPGTGSYNEQFF.

J is TRBJ2-1 and V is TRBV6-5, with TRBD2 matching over 10 bases. The CDR3 is 14 amino acids. V was pared by 2 bases and J by 10 bases, with 5 bases of the junction left unmatched. Germline V CDR1 and CDR2: MNHEY, SVGAGI. This CDR3 reads CASSYPAGGREQFF. The DNA for the CDR3 is TGTGCCAGCAGTTACCCAGCGGGAGGGAGAGAGCAGTTCTTC.

This clonotype occurred a few times. This rearrangement joins TRBV6-2 or TRBV6-3 to TRBJ2-2, with 12 bases fitting TRBD2. CDR1 is MNHEY, CDR2 SVGEGT, per germline. The CDR3 sequence is 18 residues long. V trimming: 0 bases; J trimming: 7 bases; junction bases outside the gene matches: 9. The chain's CDR3 is CASSYSTQTSGRSGELFF. The DNA for the CDR3 is TGTGCCAGCAGTTACTCGACCCAGACTAGCGGGAGAAGCGGGGAGCTGTTTTTT.

V and J are TRBV7-9 and TRBJ1-5; no clear D gene. CDR3 length: 14 amino acids. The V gene's germline CDR1 is SEHNR and CDR2 FQNEAQ (reference sequence). Trimming removed 3 bases at V and 7 bases at J, with 13 bases between. The CDR3 sequence: CASSFDGSRQPQHF. CDR3 coding DNA: TGTGCCAGCAGCTTCGACGGATCTCGGCAGCCCCAGCATTTT.

The rearrangement links TRBV7-2 to TRBJ2-2; unclear D gene. Germline values: CDR1 SGHTA, CDR2 FQGNSA. With 3 bases removed from V and 8 bases from J, the gap between germline ends came to 4 bases. This CDR3 comprises 11 residues. The CDR3 loop reads CASSFQGELFF. The CDR3 DNA sequence: TGTGCCAGCAGCTTCCAGGGGGAGCTGTTTTTT.

This clonotype appeared many times. The chain combines TRBV29-1 with TRBJ2-7, with TRBD1 identical over 10 bases. CDR1 and CDR2 from the germline V gene are SQVTM and ANQGSEA. This CDR3 has 16 amino acids. V was clipped by 7 bases and J by 3 bases; unmatched bases: 15. CDR3 amino acids: CSGGETGGFTVYEQYF. The CDR3 nucleotides read TGCAGCGGGGGAGAGACAGGGGGCTTCACAGTCTACGAGCAGTACTTC.

This clonotype was recorded a few times. The chain is built from TRBV15 and TRBJ2-1, with 7 bases identical to TRBD2. The CDR3 is 15 amino acids. Trimming at V came to 0 bases and at J to 8 bases, leaving 7 bases not matched to a gene. The germline V gene encodes CDR1 LNHNV and CDR2 YYDKDF (reference sequence). This CDR3 reads CATSRERLALHEQFF. The CDR3 region has the DNA TGTGCCACCAGCAGAGAGAGACTAGCCCTACATGAGCAGTTCTTC.

In its sample, this clonotype was seen many times. This sequence joins TRBV20-1 and TRBJ2-1, with 9 nucleotides matching TRBD2. CDR3 length: 17 residues. J lost 4 bases, V lost 0 bases, and 10 bases had no gene match. Germline V gives CDR1 DFQATT, CDR2 SNEGSKA (reference sequence). This CDR3 reads CSARDSAGGSRYNEQFF. The CDR3 DNA reads TGCAGTGCTAGAGATTCAGCGGGAGGATCCCGATACAATGAGCAGTTCTTC.

The table lists this clonotype with a few counts. This chain connects TRBV11-2 to TRBJ2-3, with D possibly matching TRBD1 (6 bases). V was clipped by 7 bases and J by 15 bases, with 17 bases between them. The CDR3 length is 11 residues. Germline-derived CDR1 and CDR2 are SGHAT and FQNNGV. The CDR3 DNA follows: TGTGCCAGCACGGCAGGGGCTTCGTTATATTTT. It yields the protein CASTAGASLYF.

Only a few counts were recorded for this clonotype. The chain recombines TRBV2 with TRBJ1-2, with D possibly matching TRBD1 (6 bases). The CDR3 sequence is 13 residues long. Germline V gene sequence: CDR1 SNHLY, CDR2 FYNNEI. V lost 6 bases and J 5 bases, leaving 13 bases between the germline ends. CDR3 sequence reads: CASSPQGPYGYTF. For the CDR3, the DNA is TGTGCCAGCAGCCCACAGGGTCCTTATGGCTACACCTTC. Full variable domain (remainder filled in from reference TRBV2 and TRBJ1-2): EPEVTQTPSHQVTQMGQEVILRCVPISNHLYFYWYRQILGQKVEFLVSFYNNEISEKSEIFDDQFSVERPDGSNFTLKIRSTKLEDSAMYFCASSPQGPYGYTFGSGTRLTVV.

This clonotype came up a few times. The chain couples TRBV11-1 to TRBJ2-3; 10 nucleotides align to TRBD2. The junction had 12 bases not matched to a gene; V was cut back by 5 bases and J by 1 base. This CDR3 has 18 residues. The germline CDR1 and CDR2 sequences are SGHAT and FQDESV (reference sequence). In nucleotides, the CDR3 is TGTGCCAGCAGCCCTTTGAGCGGGGGGGCCTATGGCACAGATACGCAGTATTTT. It encodes CASSPLSGGAYGTDTQYF.

J is TRBJ1-2 and V is TRBV6-5, with TRBD1 matching over 8 bases. The CDR3 has 15 residues. Trimming removed 0 bases from V and 4 bases from J; junction bases left unmatched: 4. Germline V gives CDR1 MNHEY, CDR2 SVGAGI. DNA of the CDR3: TGTGCCAGCAGTTACTCCGACAGGGGAAGCTATGGCTACACCTTC. Residues: CASSYSDRGSYGYTF.

This clonotype has a handful of counts. V and J are TRBV7-8 and TRBJ2-3; D ambiguous. Germline CDR1 is SGHVS and CDR2 is FQNEAQ. The V end lost 5 bases, the J end lost 4 bases, and 13 bases lay between the germline ends. This CDR3 has 14 amino acids. The CDR3 DNA reads as TGTGCCAGCAGCCCGAGCCACGTATCAGATACGCAGTATTTT. Translation: CASSPSHVSDTQYF.

V is TRBV11-1 and J is TRBJ2-1, with TRBD2 matching 7 bases. Germline V gene sequence: CDR1 SGHAT, CDR2 FQDESV (reference sequence). The V segment lost 2 bases and the J segment 6 bases; nucleotides outside the gene matches: 16. The CDR3 spans 18 residues. The CDR3 region has the DNA TGTGCCAGCAGCTTACCCGGCGGGTACGCTACGGGGGGCAATGAGCAGTTCTTC. Translation: CASSLPGGYATGGNEQFF.

This clonotype was picked up a small number of times. J is TRBJ2-1 and V is TRBV27; D remains unclear. The length of the CDR3 is 13 residues. Trimming took 3 bases from V and 5 from J, leaving 8 bases between them. The germline gives CDR1 MNHEY, CDR2 SMNVEV (reference sequence). CDR3 sequence (DNA): TGTGCCAGCAGTTTCTCAGACAACAATGAGCAGTTCTTC. Translating it yields CASSFSDNNEQFF.

This clonotype appeared many times. V gene TRBV5-1 combines with J gene TRBJ1-1; TRBD1 might be the D (5 bases). Trimming took off 0 bases at V and 1 base at J, with 7 bases between the two ends. Germline lookup yields CDR1 SGHRS and CDR2 YFSETQ. The CDR3 sequence is 14 residues long. CDR3 protein: CASSLGGSNTEAFF. The CDR3 DNA reads as TGCGCCAGCAGCTTGGGGGGGTCGAACACTGAAGCTTTCTTT.

This clonotype was seen only a few times. This sequence joins TRBV7-9 and TRBJ2-5; TRBD1 is a possible D gene (5 bases). Looked up from germline, CDR1 is SEHNR and CDR2 is FQNEAQ (reference sequence). The CDR3 has 14 residues. V was pared by 5 bases and J by 2 bases, with 12 bases between. The chain's CDR3 is CASSPDSQQETQYF. The DNA of the CDR3 is TGTGCCAGCAGCCCAGACAGCCAACAAGAGACCCAGTACTTC.

There are many counts of this clonotype. The chain is built from TRBV28 and TRBJ2-5; no clear D. Germline CDR1 is MDHEN and CDR2 is SYDVKM. The germline V and J ends were trimmed by 5 bases and 1 base, with 8 bases remaining between them. The CDR3 totals 13 residues. DNA of the CDR3: TGTGCCAGCAGTCTACAGACCCAAGAGACCCAGTACTTC. As protein: CASSLQTQETQYF.

This clonotype was seen ten or more times. V and J are TRBV25-1 and TRBJ2-1, with a possible D match to TRBD2 (7 bases). Germline loops: CDR1 MGHDK, CDR2 SYGVNS. Trimming left V 9 bases short and J 6 bases short, with 18 bases between. CDR3 length: 14 residues. The CDR3 coding sequence is TGTGCCAGTGTAGGGGGGGTTCGGGGCAATGAGCAGTTCTTC. Protein product: CASVGGVRGNEQFF.

This clonotype was picked up a small number of times. The genes are TRBV5-1 and TRBJ2-5; TRBD2 matches at 14 bases. J gave up 0 bases and V 4 bases, and 14 bases lay outside the gene matches. Per the germline V gene, CDR1 is SGHRS and CDR2 is YFSETQ. This CDR3 contains 20 residues. The CDR3 sequence is CASSPRLAGGLGLNQETQYF. CDR3 coding DNA: TGCGCCAGCAGCCCTCGACTAGCGGGGGGGCTGGGGCTGAACCAAGAGACCCAGTACTTC.

The chain combines TRBV20-1 with TRBJ1-1, with TRBD1 matching over 8 bases. This CDR3 has 12 amino acids. The V gene end was trimmed by 5 bases and the J gene end by 7 bases; junction bases not matched to a gene: 6. Germline CDR1 and CDR2: DFQATT and SNEGSKA (reference sequence). The CDR3 coding sequence is TGCAGTGCTGGGATAGACAGGGGTGAAGCTTTCTTT. It specifies CSAGIDRGEAFF.

The CDR3 sequence is CASSYWATGGTVKTQYF. CDR3 in DNA: TGTGCCAGCAGTTACTGGGCGACAGGGGGGACGGTAAAGACCCAGTACTTC. The V call is TRBV6-5, the J call TRBJ2-5; 9 bases agree with TRBD1. The CDR3 has 17 residues. After removal of 1 base from V and 6 bases from J, the junction contained 12 bases not matched to a gene. From germline, CDR1 is MNHEY and CDR2 SVGAGI.